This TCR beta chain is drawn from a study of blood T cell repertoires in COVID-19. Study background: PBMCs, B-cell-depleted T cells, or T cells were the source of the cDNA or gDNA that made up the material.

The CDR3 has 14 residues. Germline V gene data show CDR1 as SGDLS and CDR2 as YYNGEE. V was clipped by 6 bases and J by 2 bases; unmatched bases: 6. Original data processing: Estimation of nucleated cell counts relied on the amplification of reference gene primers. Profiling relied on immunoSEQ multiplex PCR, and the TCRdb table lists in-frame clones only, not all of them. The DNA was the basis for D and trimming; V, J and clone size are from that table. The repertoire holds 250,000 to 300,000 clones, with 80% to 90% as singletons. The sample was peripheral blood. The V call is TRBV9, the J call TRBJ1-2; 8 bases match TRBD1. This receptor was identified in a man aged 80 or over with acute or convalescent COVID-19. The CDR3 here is CASTTGQANYGYTF. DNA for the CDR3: TGTGCCAGCACCACGGGACAGGCGAACTATGGCTACACCTTC. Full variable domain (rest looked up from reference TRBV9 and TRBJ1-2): DSGVTQTPKHLITATGQRVTLRCSPRSGDLSVYWYQQSLDQGLQFLIQYYNGEERAKGNILERFSAQQFPDLHSELNLSSLELGDSALYFCASTTGQANYGYTFGSGTRLTVV.